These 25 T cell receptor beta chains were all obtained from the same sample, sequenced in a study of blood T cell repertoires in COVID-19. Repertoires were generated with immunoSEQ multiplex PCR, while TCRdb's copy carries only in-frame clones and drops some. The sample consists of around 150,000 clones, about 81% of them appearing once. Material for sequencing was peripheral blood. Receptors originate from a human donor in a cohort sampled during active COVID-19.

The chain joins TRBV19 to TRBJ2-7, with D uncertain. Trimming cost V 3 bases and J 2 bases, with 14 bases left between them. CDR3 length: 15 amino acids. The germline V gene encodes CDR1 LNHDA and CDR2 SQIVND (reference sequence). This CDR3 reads CASSIVFGSTYEQYF. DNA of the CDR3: TGTGCCAGTAGTATCGTCTTCGGGTCAACCTACGAGCAGTACTTC.

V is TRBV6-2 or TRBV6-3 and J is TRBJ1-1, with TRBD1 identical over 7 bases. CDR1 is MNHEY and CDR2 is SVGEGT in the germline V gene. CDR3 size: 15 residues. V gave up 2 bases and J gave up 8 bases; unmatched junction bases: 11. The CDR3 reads CASSYGDSPVREAFF. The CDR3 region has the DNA TGTGCCAGCAGTTACGGGGACAGCCCCGTGCGCGAAGCTTTCTTT.

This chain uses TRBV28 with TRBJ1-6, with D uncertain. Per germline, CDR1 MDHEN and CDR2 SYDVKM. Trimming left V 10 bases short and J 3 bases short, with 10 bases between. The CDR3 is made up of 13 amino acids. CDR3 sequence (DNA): TGTGCCACGTCCCCGAGCTATAATTCACCCCTCCACTTT. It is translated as CATSPSYNSPLHF.

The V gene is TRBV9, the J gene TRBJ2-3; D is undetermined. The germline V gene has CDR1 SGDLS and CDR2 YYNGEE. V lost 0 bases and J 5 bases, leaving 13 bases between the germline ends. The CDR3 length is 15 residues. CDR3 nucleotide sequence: TGTGCCAGCAGCGTAGGCTCAGGATATGTAGATACGCAGTATTTT. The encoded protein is CASSVGSGYVDTQYF.

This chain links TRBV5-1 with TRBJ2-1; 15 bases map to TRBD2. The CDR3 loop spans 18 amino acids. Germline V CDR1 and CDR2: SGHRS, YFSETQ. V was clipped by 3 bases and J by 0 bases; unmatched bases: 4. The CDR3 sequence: CASSWGLAGGNSYNEQFF. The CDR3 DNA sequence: TGCGCCAGCAGCTGGGGACTAGCGGGGGGAAACTCCTACAATGAGCAGTTCTTC.

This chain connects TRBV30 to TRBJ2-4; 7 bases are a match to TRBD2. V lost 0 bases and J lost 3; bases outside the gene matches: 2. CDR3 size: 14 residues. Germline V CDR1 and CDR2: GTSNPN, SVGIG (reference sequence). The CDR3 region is CAWSVGGDKNIQYF. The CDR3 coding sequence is TGTGCCTGGAGTGTTGGGGGGGACAAAAACATTCAGTACTTC.

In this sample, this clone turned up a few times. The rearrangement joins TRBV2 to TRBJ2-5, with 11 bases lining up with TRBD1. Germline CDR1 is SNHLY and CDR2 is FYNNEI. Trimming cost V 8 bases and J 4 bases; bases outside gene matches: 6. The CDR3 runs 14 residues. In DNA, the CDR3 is TGTGCCAGCGGGACAGGGGGTTTTCGAGAGACCCAGTACTTC. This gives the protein CASGTGGFRETQYF.

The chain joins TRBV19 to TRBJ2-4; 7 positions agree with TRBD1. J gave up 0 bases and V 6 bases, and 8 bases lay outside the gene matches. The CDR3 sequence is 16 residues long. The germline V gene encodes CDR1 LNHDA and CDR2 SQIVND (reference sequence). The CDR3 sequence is CASRVGTDIAKNIQYF. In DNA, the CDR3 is TGTGCCAGTAGGGTCGGGACAGACATAGCCAAAAACATTCAGTACTTC.

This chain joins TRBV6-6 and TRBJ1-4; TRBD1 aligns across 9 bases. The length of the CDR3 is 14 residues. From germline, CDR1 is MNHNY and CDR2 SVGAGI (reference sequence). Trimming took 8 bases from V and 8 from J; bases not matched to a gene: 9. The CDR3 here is CASGTGTGREKLFF. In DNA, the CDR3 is TGTGCCAGCGGGACGGGGACAGGGCGGGAAAAACTGTTTTTT.

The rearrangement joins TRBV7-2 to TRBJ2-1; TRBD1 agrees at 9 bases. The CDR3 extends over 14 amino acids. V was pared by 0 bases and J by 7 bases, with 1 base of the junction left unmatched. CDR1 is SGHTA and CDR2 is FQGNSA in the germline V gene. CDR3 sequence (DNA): TGTGCCAGCAGCTTAGCCGGACAGGGGAATGAGCAGTTCTTC. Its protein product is CASSLAGQGNEQFF.

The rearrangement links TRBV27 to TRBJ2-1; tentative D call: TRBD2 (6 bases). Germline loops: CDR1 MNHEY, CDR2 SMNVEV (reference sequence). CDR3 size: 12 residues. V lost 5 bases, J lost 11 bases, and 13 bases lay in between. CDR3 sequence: CASSPQGGKQFF. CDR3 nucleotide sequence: TGTGCCAGCAGTCCCCAGGGAGGAAAGCAGTTCTTC.

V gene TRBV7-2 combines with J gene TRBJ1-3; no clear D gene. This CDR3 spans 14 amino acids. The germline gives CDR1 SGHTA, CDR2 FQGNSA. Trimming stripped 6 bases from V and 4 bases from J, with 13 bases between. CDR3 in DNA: TGTGCCAGCAGAGCGGGTTCATGGGGAAACACCATATATTTT. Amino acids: CASRAGSWGNTIYF.

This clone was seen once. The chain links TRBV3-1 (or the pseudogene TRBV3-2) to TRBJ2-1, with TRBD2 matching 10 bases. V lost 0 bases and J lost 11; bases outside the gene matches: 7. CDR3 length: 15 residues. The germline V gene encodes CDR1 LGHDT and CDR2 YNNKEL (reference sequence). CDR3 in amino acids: CASSQEASSGRQQFF. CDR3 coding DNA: TGTGCCAGCAGCCAAGAGGCGTCTAGCGGGAGACAGCAGTTCTTC.

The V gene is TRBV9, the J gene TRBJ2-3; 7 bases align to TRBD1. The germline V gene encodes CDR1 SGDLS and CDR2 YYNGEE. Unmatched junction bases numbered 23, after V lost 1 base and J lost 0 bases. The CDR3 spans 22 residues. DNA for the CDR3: TGTGCCAGCAGCGTACCAACCGGGACAGTCCACAGTTTTGAGCGTAGCACAGATACGCAGTATTTT. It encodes CASSVPTGTVHSFERSTDTQYF.

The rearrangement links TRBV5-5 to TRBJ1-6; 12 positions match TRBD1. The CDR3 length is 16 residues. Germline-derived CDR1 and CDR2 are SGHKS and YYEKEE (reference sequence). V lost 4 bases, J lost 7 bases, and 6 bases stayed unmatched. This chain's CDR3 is CASSRDRGLENSPLHF. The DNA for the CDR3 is TGTGCCAGCAGCCGGGACAGGGGGCTCGAGAATTCACCCCTCCACTTT.

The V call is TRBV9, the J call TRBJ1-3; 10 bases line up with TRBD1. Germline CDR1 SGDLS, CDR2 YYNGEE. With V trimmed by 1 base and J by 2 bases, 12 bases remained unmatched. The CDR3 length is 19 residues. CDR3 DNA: TGTGCCAGCAGCGTATCTCCCCGACCGGGACAGGGGACTGGAAACACCATATATTTT. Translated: CASSVSPRPGQGTGNTIYF. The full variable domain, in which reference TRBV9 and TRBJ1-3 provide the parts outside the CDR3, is DSGVTQTPKHLITATGQRVTLRCSPRSGDLSVYWYQQSLDQGLQFLIQYYNGEERAKGNILERFSAQQFPDLHSELNLSSLELGDSALYFCASSVSPRPGQGTGNTIYFGEGSWLTVV.

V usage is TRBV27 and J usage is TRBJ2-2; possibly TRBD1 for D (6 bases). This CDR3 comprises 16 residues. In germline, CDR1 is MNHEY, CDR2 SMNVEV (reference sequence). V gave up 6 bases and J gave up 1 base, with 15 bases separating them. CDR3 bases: TGTGCCAGCAGACGAAAGGGACACCTGAACACCGGGGAGCTGTTTTTT. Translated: CASRRKGHLNTGELFF.

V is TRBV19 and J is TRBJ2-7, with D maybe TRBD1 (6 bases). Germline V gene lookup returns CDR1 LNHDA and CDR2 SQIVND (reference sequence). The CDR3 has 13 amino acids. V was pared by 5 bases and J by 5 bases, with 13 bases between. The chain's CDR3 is CASSYTGTNEQYF. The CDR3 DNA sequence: TGTGCCAGTAGTTACACAGGGACCAACGAGCAGTACTTC.

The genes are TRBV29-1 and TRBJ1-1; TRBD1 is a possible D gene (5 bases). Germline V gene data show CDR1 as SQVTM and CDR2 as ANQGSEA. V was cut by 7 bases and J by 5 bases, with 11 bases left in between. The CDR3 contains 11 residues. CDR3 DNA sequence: TGCAGCGCGAAGGGGTGGACTGAAGCTTTCTTT. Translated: CSAKGWTEAFF.

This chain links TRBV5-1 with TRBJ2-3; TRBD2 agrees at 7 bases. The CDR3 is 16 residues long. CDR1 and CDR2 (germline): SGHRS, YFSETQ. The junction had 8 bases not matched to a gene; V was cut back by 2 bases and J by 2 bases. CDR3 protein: CASSLKLGGDTDTQYF. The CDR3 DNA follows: TGCGCCAGCAGCTTAAAACTGGGAGGGGACACAGATACGCAGTATTTT.

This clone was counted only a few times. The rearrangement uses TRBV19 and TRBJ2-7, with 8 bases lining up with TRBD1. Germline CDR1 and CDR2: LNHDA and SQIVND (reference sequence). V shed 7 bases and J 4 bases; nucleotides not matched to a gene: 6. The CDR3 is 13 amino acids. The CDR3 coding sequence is TGTGCCAGTAAAGCAGGGGGCGGGTACGAGCAGTACTTC. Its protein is CASKAGGGYEQYF.

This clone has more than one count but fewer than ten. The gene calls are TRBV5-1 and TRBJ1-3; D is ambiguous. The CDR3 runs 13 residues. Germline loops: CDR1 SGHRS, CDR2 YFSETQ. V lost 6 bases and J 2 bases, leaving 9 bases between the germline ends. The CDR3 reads CASTGSPGNTIYF. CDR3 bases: TGCGCCAGCACGGGGTCCCCTGGAAACACCATATATTTT. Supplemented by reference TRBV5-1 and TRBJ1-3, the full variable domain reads KAGVTQTPRYLIKTRGQQVTLSCSPISGHRSVSWYQQTPGQGLQFLFEYFSETQRNKGNFPGRFSGRQFSNSRSEMNVSTLELGDSALYLCASTGSPGNTIYFGEGSWLTVV.

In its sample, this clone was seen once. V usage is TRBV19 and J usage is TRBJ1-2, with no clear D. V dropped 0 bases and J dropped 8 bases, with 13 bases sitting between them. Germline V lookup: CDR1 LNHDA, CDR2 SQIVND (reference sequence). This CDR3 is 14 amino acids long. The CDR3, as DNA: TGTGCCAGTAGTATAGATCCAGTTTCGCGGGGCTACACCTTC. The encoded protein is CASSIDPVSRGYTF.

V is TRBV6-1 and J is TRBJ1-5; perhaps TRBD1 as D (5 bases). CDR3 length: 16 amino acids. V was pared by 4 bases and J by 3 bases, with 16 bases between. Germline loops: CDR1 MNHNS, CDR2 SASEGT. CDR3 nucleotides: TGTGCCAGCAGTGCGCCGACAGTAATTCTCAATCAGCCCCAGCATTTT. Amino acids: CASSAPTVILNQPQHF.

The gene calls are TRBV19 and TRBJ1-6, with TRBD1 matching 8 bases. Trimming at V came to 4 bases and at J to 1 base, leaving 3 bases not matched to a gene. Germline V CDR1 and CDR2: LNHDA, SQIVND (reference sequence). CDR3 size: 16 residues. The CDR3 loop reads CASSTRTGSYNSPLHF. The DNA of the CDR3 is TGTGCCAGTAGTACCAGGACAGGGTCCTATAATTCACCCCTCCACTTT.